A selection of T cell receptor beta chains follows, all from one sample in a study of shared clonotypes between healthy human individuals. The repertoire was sequenced with immunoSEQ multiplex PCR; TCRdb's copy has only in-frame clones and lacks some. Counted here are around 2,000,000 clones, 85% to 95% occurring once; the ten biggest clones make up under 2%. The source material was naive CD8+ T cells from PBMCs. The receptors were gathered from a man aged 18 to 29 in good health. Some clones in this sample may be carry-over from other donors' samples. Each CDR3 is given with its conserved first and last residue. The D gene is left open where the match is weak. The size field is filled for only some rows; it gives once, few, many or a size class.

d_gene,abundance,v_gene,j_gene,CDR3nt,CDR3aa
TRBD1,NA,TRBV13,TRBJ2-4,TGTGCCAGCAGCACCCGGGACAGCGAAGTTAGCATTCAGTACTTC,CASSTRDSEVSIQYF
NA,NA,TRBV6-1,TRBJ2-7,TGTGCCAGCTCGGACGGGATTTACGAGCAGTACTTC,CASSDGIYEQYF
NA,NA,TRBV27,TRBJ2-2,TGTGCCTCAAGTAAGACTGTACTAACCGGGGAGCTGTTTTTT,CASSKTVLTGELFF
TRBD1,NA,TRBV11-3,TRBJ2-1,TGTGCCAGCAGCTTAGGTGGCCAGGGGGCGGAAGATATTGAGCAGTTCTTC,CASSLGGQGAEDIEQFF
TRBD1,NA,TRBV11-2,TRBJ1-1,TGTGCCAGCAGCTGGGCAGGGGGGGACACTGAAGCTTTCTTT,CASSWAGGDTEAFF
NA,NA,TRBV6-5,TRBJ2-7,TGTGCCAGCAGTTACTCATCCGGGCACACCTCCTACGAGCAGTACTTC,CASSYSSGHTSYEQYF
NA,NA,TRBV9,TRBJ2-1,TGTGCCAGCAGCCCCCGCCCATCCGGCTACAATGAGCAGTTCTTC,CASSPRPSGYNEQFF
TRBD1,NA,TRBV9,TRBJ2-2,TGTGCCAGCAGCGTAGCAGGGGGCAGGGCCGGGGAGCTGTTTTTT,CASSVAGGRAGELFF
TRBD1,NA,TRBV15,TRBJ2-5,TGTGCCACCGACCAGTCCAGGGGGCTGGGGGAGACCCAGTACTTC,CATDQSRGLGETQYF
TRBD2,NA,TRBV7-6,TRBJ2-7,TGTGCCAGCAGTCCTCTTTCCGGAGTAGCGGGGGCCTACGAGCAGTACTTC,CASSPLSGVAGAYEQYF
NA,NA,TRBV20-1,TRBJ2-7,TGCAGTGCTAGGAACGGCCTAGAGCAGTACTTC,CSARNGLEQYF
TRBD1,NA,TRBV19,TRBJ1-2,TGTGCCAGTAGTATAGTCCCGGACAGGGATCGCTACACCTTC,CASSIVPDRDRYTF
TRBD1,NA,TRBV27,TRBJ1-2,TGTGCCAGCAGCGGGACAGGGGGACGCTATGGCTACACCTTC,CASSGTGGRYGYTF
NA,NA,TRBV10-1,TRBJ2-7,TGCGCCAGCAGTGAACACAGGGACGACGAGCAGTACTTC,CASSEHRDDEQYF
NA,once,TRBV29-1,TRBJ1-2,TGCAGCGTTGCCGGGACGGACTATGGCTACACCTTC,CSVAGTDYGYTF
NA,NA,TRBV7-9,TRBJ2-2,TGTGCCAGCAGCACCTTCCGGGGAAACACCGGGGAGCTGTTTTTT,CASSTFRGNTGELFF
TRBD2,NA,TRBV7-9,TRBJ2-1,TGTGCCAGCAGCTTTGGAGGACTAGCGGATCTATACAATGAGCAGTTCTTC,CASSFGGLADLYNEQFF
NA,NA,TRBV2,TRBJ1-3,TGTGCCAGCAGTGAATGGGTGCGTGGAAACACCATATATTTT,CASSEWVRGNTIYF
TRBD1,NA,TRBV11-2,TRBJ2-2,TGTGCCAGCAGCTGGGACAGGGGCTATCTGGAGCTGTTTTTT,CASSWDRGYLELFF
NA,NA,TRBV27,TRBJ1-4,TGTGCCAGCAGCCACAGGGCGCCTAATGAAAAACTGTTTTTT,CASSHRAPNEKLFF
NA,NA,TRBV7-9,TRBJ1-2,TGTGCCAGCAGCTTCCTTATTACACCCGAGGGAGGCTACACCTTC,CASSFLITPEGGYTF
NA,NA,TRBV7-9,TRBJ2-1,TGTGCCAGCAGACCATATTTGGTCCAGGCCGGCAATGAGCAGTTCTTC,CASRPYLVQAGNEQFF
TRBD2,NA,TRBV28,TRBJ2-6,TGTGCCAGCAGTTTAACCCTCCCTCTAGCGGGAGGTTTCTCTGGGGCCAACGTCCTGACTTTC,CASSLTLPLAGGFSGANVLTF
TRBD1,NA,TRBV19,TRBJ1-1,TGTGCGCTTGCCGGGACAGGGACTGAAGCTTTCTTT,CALAGTGTEAFF
NA,NA,TRBV5-6,TRBJ2-6,TGTGCCAGCAGCTTGGTTGGGACTGGGGCCAACGTCCTGACTTTC,CASSLVGTGANVLTF
NA,NA,TRBV28,TRBJ2-2,TGTGCCAGCAGTGACGGGACAATCGGGGAGCTGTTTTTT,CASSDGTIGELFF
NA,once,TRBV7-9,TRBJ2-7,TGTGCGGAGGAGGCGGACCTGGGCTACGAGCAGTACTTC,CAEEADLGYEQYF
NA,once,TRBV9,TRBJ2-5,TGTGCCAGCAGCGTAGCTTACGGCAGCGGAGAGACCCAGTACTTC,CASSVAYGSGETQYF
NA,NA,TRBV28,TRBJ2-7,TGTGCCAGCAGTTTTCCTCCTAATAACTACGAGCAGTACTTC,CASSFPPNNYEQYF
TRBD1,NA,TRBV6-1,TRBJ1-5,TGTGCCAGCAGTGCCGGGACAGGGGGAATTTATAGCAATCAGCCCCAGCATTTT,CASSAGTGGIYSNQPQHF
TRBD1,once,TRBV5-1,TRBJ1-2,TGCGCCAGCAGCCTATGGGACAGCTACAACTATGGCTACACCTTC,CASSLWDSYNYGYTF
NA,NA,TRBV13,TRBJ2-7,TGTGCCAGCAGCCAAGACAGGGACTTAGGCGAGCAGTACTTC,CASSQDRDLGEQYF
TRBD1,NA,TRBV28,TRBJ1-1,TGTGCCAGCAGTTTTGGATTCGGGGACAGGGACACTGAAGCTTTCTTT,CASSFGFGDRDTEAFF
NA,NA,TRBV28,TRBJ1-2,TGTGCCAGCAGTTTCCCGAGGGAACAGAACTATGGCTACACCTTC,CASSFPREQNYGYTF
TRBD2,NA,TRBV14,TRBJ2-1,TGTGCCAGCAGCCAACTGACCGGACTAGCGGGTAACAATGAGCAGTTCTTC,CASSQLTGLAGNNEQFF
TRBD2,NA,TRBV6-1,TRBJ2-2,TGTGCCAGCAGTGAAGATCCCGAGCGGGAGGGGGCCGGGGAGCTGTTTTTT,CASSEDPEREGAGELFF
NA,few,TRBV29-1,TRBJ1-1,TGCAGCGTCCAAGAGCAGGTGGGAGCTTTCTTT,CSVQEQVGAFF
NA,NA,TRBV6-1,TRBJ1-1,TGTGCCAGCCCAGACGGAGGGGAGACGAACACTGAAGCTTTCTTT,CASPDGGETNTEAFF
TRBD2,NA,TRBV25-1,TRBJ2-5,TGTGCCAGCAGTGTACTAGCGGTGTCGGCCGAGACCCAGTACTTC,CASSVLAVSAETQYF
NA,NA,TRBV27,TRBJ2-7,TGTGCCAGCAGTTTTATGAACGCCCGCCTCGAGCAGTACTTC,CASSFMNARLEQYF
NA,NA,TRBV5-1,TRBJ1-2,TGCGCCAGCAGCCCTATGGGCAGGAACTATGGCTACACCTTC,CASSPMGRNYGYTF
NA,NA,TRBV4-3,TRBJ2-4,TGCGCCAGCAGCCAATTTAGCCAGCCCAAAAACATTCAGTACTTC,CASSQFSQPKNIQYF